A selection of T cell receptor beta chains follows, all from one sample in a study of blood T cell repertoires in COVID-19. TCRdb keeps only in-frame clones here, not all; method: immunoSEQ multiplex PCR. The table has some 150,000 clones, about 79% seen once. Input material: PBMCs or T cells enriched from blood (not recorded which). Receptors were obtained from a woman in her fifties or sixties who had recovered from COVID-19. Each CDR3 is given with its conserved first and last residue. The D gene is left open where the match is weak. Only some rows state a clone size, as once, few, many or a class for expanded clones.

>TRBD1|TRBV18|NA|TRBJ1-1
CASSQQTGTHGNTEAFF
TGTGCCAGCTCACAACAGACAGGGACGCATGGGAACACTGAAGCTTTCTTT
>TRBD1|TRBV7-3|NA|TRBJ1-1
CASSPTGTALNTEAFF
TGTGCCAGCAGCCCCACCGGGACAGCTTTGAACACTGAAGCTTTCTTT
>NA|TRBV11-2|few|TRBJ2-7
CASSRNGGLQGYEQYF
TGTGCCAGCAGCAGGAACGGGGGACTCCAAGGCTACGAGCAGTACTTC
>NA|TRBV5-1|NA|TRBJ2-3
CASSLRSGEGADTQYF
TGCGCCAGCAGCTTGAGGTCAGGGGAAGGGGCAGATACGCAGTATTTT
>NA|TRBV18|NA|TRBJ2-5
CASSPPLAPEGTQYF
TGTGCCAGCTCACCACCGTTGGCCCCCGAGGGGACCCAGTACTTC
>NA|TRBV7-3|NA|TRBJ2-5
CASRAQQETQYF
TGTGCCAGCAGGGCACAACAAGAGACCCAGTACTTC
>TRBD1|TRBV19|NA|TRBJ2-5
CASSKTGRETQYF
TGTGCCAGTAGTAAGACAGGGAGAGAGACCCAGTACTTC
>NA|TRBV11-2|NA|TRBJ2-2
CASSLEHTGELFF
TGTGCCAGCAGCTTGGAGCACACCGGGGAGCTGTTTTTT
>NA|TRBV5-4|NA|TRBJ2-1
CASSLDQGTYNEQFF
TGTGCCAGCAGCTTAGATCAGGGGACATACAATGAGCAGTTCTTC
>TRBD2|TRBV7-3|NA|TRBJ2-7
CASSPGTSGSHYEQYF
TGTGCCAGCAGCCCCGGGACTAGCGGGAGCCACTACGAGCAGTACTTC
>NA|TRBV9|NA|TRBJ2-3
CASSPRGDSTDTQYF
TGTGCCAGCAGCCCGAGAGGGGACTCAACAGATACGCAGTATTTT
>NA|TRBV12-3/TRBV12-4|NA|TRBJ1-1
CASRTGEAFF
TGTGCCAGCAGGACTGGGGAAGCTTTCTTT
>NA|TRBV7-9|NA|TRBJ1-2
CASSSSGSVGYGYTF
TGTGCCAGCAGCTCCAGCGGGTCCGTTGGCTATGGCTACACCTTC
>NA|TRBV14|many|TRBJ1-6
CASSYEGSPLHF
TGTGCCAGCAGCTACGAGGGTTCACCCCTCCACTTT
>TRBD2|TRBV9|once|TRBJ2-1
CASSVAPRLADNEQFF
TGTGCCAGCAGCGTAGCCCCAAGACTAGCGGACAATGAGCAGTTCTTC
>NA|TRBV10-3|NA|TRBJ2-1
CAISESLRVAGYNEQFF
TGTGCCATCAGTGAGTCGTTGAGGGTAGCAGGCTACAATGAGCAGTTCTTC
>NA|TRBV6-1|NA|TRBJ1-3
CASSEAAGGVGNTIYF
TGTGCCAGCAGTGAAGCCGCGGGAGGGGTAGGAAACACCATATATTTT
>NA|TRBV20-1|NA|TRBJ2-7
CSASINSYEQYF
TGCAGTGCTAGTATTAACTCCTACGAGCAGTACTTC
>NA|TRBV11-2|NA|TRBJ2-3
CASSRDYTDTQYF
TGTGCCAGCAGCCGCGACTACACAGATACGCAGTATTTT
>NA|TRBV5-8|NA|TRBJ2-2
CASSFRTIIGTGELFF
TGTGCCAGCAGCTTTCGGACAATAATAGGGACCGGGGAGCTGTTTTTT
>TRBD1|TRBV27|NA|TRBJ1-2
CASSITGEYGYTF
TGTGCCAGCAGTATCACAGGGGAATATGGCTACACCTTC